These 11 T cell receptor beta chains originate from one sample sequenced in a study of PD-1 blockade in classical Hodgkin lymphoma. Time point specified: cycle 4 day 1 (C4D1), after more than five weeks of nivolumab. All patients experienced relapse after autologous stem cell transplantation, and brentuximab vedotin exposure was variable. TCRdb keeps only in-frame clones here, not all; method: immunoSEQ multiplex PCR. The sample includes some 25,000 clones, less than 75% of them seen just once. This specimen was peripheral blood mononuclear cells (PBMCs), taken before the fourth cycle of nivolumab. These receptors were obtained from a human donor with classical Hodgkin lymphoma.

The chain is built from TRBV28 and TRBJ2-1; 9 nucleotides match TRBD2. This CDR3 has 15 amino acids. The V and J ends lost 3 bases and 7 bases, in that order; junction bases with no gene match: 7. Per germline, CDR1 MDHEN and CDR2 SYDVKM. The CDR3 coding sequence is TGTGCCAGCAGTTTGGCTAGCGGGGAGCCAAATGAGCAGTTCTTC. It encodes CASSLASGEPNEQFF.

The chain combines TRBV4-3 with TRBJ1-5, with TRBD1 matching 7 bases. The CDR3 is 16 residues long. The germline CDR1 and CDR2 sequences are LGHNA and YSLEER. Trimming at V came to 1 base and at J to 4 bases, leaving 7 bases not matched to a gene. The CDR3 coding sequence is TGCGCCAGCAGCCAAGGCTCCAGGGGGGCGAATCAGCCCCAGCATTTT. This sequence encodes CASSQGSRGANQPQHF.

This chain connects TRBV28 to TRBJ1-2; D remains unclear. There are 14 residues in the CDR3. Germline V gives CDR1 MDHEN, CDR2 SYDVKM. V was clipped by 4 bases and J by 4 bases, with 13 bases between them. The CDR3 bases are TGTGCCAGCAGTTCCGTGGCGGAACCCTATGGCTACACCTTC. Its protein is CASSSVAEPYGYTF.

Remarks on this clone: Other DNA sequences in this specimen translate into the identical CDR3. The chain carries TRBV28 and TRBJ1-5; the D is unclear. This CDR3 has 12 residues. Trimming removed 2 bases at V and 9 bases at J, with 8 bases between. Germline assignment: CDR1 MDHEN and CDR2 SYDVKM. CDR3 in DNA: TGTGCCAGCAGTTTACCTCGGGGGCCCCAGCATTTT. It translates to CASSLPRGPQHF.

In nucleotides, the CDR3 is TGTGCCTCGAGGGACGGCCACACTGAAGCTTTCTTT. Its protein product is CASRDGHTEAFF. The chain couples TRBV6-6 to TRBJ1-1; TRBD1 is a possible D gene (5 bases). Deletions cut 11 bases from V and 3 bases from J, with 13 bases between. Germline V lookup: CDR1 MNHNY, CDR2 SVGAGI (reference sequence). CDR3 length equals 12 residues.

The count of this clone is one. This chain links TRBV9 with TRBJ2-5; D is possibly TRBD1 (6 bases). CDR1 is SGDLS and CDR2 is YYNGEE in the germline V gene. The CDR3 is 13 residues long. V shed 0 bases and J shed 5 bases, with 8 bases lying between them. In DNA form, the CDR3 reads TGTGCCAGCAGCGTAGATGGGGGCGAGACCCAGTACTTC. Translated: CASSVDGGETQYF.

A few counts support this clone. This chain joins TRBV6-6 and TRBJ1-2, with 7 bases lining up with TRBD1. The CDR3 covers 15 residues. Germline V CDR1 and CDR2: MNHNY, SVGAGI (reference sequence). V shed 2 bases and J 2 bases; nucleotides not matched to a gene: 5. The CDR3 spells CASSYGNRGNYGYTF. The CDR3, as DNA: TGTGCCAGCAGTTACGGTAACAGGGGAAACTATGGCTACACCTTC.

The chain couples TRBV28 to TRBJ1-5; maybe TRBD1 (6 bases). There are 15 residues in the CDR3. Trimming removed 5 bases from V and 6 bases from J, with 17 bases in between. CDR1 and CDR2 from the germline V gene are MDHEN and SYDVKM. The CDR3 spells CASSPEGGARQPQHF. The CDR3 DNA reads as TGTGCCAGCAGTCCAGAGGGGGGGGCGCGTCAGCCCCAGCATTTT.

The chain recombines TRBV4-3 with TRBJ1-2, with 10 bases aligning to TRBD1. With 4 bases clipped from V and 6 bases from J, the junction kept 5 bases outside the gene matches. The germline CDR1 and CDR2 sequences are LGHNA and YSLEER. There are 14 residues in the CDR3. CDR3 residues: CASSPWDRGNGYTF. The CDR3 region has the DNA TGCGCCAGCAGCCCTTGGGACAGGGGCAATGGCTACACCTTC.

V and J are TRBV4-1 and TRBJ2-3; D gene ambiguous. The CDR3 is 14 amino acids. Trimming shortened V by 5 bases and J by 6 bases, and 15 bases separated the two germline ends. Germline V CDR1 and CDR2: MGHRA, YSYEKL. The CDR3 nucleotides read TGCGCCAGCAGCTTCGCCCCCTTGAGGGATACGCAGTATTTT. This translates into CASSFAPLRDTQYF.

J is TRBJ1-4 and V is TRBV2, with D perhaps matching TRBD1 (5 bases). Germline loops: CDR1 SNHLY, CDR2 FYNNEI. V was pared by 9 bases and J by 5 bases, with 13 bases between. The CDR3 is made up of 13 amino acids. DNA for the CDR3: TGTGCCAGTCGACAGCTTAGAAATGAAAAACTGTTTTTT. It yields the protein CASRQLRNEKLFF. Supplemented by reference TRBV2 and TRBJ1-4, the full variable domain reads EPEVTQTPSHQVTQMGQEVILRCVPISNHLYFYWYRQILGQKVEFLVSFYNNEISEKSEIFDDQFSVERPDGSNFTLKIRSTKLEDSAMYFCASRQLRNEKLFFGSGTQLSVL.